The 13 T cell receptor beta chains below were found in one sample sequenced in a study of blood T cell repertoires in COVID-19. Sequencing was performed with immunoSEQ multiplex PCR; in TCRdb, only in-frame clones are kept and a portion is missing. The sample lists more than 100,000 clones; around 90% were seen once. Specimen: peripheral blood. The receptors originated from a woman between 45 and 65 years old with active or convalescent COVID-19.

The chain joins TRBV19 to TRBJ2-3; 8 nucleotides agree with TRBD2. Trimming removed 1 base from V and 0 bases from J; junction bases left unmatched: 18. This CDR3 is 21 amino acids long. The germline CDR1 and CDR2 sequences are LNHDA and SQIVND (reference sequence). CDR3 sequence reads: CASSIGGSGMVWGESTDTQYF. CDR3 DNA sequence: TGTGCCAGTAGTATAGGCGGTAGCGGGATGGTTTGGGGAGAGAGCACAGATACGCAGTATTTT.

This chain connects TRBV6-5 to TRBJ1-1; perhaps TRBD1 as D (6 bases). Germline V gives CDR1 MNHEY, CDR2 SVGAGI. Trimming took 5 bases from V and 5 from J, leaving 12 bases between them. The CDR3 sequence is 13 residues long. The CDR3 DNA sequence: TGTGCCAGCAGTCCAGACAGGAAGACTGAAGCTTTCTTT. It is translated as CASSPDRKTEAFF.

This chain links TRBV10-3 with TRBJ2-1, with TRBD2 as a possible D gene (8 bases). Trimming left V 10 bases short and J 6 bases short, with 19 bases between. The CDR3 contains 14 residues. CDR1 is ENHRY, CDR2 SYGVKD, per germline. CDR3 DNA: TGTGCCACGGAGGGGGCTAGCGGGTCCAATGAGCAGTTCTTC. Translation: CATEGASGSNEQFF.

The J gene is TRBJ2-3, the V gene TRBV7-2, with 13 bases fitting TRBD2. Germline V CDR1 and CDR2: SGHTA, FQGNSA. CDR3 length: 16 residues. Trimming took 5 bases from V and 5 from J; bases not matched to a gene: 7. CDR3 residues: CASSPTSGRSIDTQYF. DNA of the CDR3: TGTGCCAGCAGCCCGACTAGCGGGAGGTCAATAGATACGCAGTATTTT.

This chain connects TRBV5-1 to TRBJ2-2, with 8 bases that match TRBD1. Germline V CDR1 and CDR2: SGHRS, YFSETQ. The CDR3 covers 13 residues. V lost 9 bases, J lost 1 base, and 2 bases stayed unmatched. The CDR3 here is CATGQGNTGELFF. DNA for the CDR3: TGCGCCACAGGACAGGGGAACACCGGGGAGCTGTTTTTT.

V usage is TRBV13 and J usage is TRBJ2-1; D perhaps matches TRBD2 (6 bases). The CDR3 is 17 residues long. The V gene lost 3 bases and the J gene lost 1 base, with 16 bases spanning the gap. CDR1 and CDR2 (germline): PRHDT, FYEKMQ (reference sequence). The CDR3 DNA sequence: TGTGCCAGCAGCTTGTTCCCCAGCGGGCAATCCTACAATGAGCAGTTCTTC. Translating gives CASSLFPSGQSYNEQFF.

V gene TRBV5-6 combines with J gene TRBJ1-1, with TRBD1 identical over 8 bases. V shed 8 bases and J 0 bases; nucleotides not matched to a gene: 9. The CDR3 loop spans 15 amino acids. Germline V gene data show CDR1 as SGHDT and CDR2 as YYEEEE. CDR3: CASSQDRGMNTEAFF. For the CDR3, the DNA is TGTGCCAGTAGCCAAGACAGGGGCATGAACACTGAAGCTTTCTTT.

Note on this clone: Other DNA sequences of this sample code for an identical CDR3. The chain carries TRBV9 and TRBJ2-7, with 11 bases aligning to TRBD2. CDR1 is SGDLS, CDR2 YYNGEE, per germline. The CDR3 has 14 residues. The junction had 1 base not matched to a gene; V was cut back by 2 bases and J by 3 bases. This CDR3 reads CASSVGTSGYEQYF. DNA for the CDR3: TGTGCCAGCAGCGTCGGGACTAGCGGCTACGAGCAGTACTTC.

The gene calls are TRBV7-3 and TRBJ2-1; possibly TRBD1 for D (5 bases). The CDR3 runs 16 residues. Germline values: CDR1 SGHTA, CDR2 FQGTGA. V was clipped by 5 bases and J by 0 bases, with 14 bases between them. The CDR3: CASSPNRQSSYNEQFF. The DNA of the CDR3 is TGTGCCAGCAGCCCCAATCGACAGAGCTCCTACAATGAGCAGTTCTTC.

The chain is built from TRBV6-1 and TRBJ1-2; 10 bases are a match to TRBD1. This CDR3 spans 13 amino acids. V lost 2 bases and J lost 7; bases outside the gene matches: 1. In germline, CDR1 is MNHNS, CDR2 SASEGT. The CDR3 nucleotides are TGTGCCAGCAGTGAACGGGACAGGGGTGGCTACACCTTC. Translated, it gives CASSERDRGGYTF.

Here the CDR3 reads CASSQGLQQGRTPLHF. The CDR3 DNA is TGTGCCAGCAGCCAAGGTCTTCAGCAGGGAAGGACACCCCTCCACTTT. The J gene is TRBJ1-6, the V gene TRBV4-2; tentatively, D is TRBD1 (5 bases). The CDR3 contains 16 residues. CDR1 LGHNA and CDR2 YNFKEQ come from the germline V gene. Trimming left V 1 base short and J 11 bases short, with 18 bases between.

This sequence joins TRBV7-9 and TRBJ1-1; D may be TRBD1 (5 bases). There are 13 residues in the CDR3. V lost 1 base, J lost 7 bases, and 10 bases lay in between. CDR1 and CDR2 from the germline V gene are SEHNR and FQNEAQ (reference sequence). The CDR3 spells CASSLGGGDEAFF. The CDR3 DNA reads TGTGCCAGCAGCTTAGGGGGAGGGGATGAAGCTTTCTTT. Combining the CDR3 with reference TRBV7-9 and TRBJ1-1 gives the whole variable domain DTGVSQNPRHKITKRGQNVTFRCDPISEHNRLYWYRQTLGQGPEFLTYFQNEAQLEKSRLLSDRFSAERPKGSFSTLEIQRTEQGDSAMYLCASSLGGGDEAFFGQGTRLTVV.

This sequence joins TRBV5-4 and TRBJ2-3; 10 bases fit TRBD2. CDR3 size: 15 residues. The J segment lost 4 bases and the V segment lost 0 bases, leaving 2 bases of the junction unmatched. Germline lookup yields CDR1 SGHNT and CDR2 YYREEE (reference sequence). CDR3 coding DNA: TGTGCCAGCAGCTTGGCTAGCGGGAGCCCAGATACGCAGTATTTT. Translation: CASSLASGSPDTQYF.